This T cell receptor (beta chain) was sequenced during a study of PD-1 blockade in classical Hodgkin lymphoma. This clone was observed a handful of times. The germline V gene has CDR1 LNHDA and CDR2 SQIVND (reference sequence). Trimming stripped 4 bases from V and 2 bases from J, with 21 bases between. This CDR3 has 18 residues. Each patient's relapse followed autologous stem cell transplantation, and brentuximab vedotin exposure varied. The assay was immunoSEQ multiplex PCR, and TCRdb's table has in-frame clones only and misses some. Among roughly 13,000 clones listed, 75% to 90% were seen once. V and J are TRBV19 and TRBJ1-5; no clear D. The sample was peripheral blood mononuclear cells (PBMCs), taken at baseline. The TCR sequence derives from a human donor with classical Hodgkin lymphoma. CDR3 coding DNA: TGTGCCAGTAGTAGCTCTTTGGTTGAGGGATGGGGCAATCAGCCCCAGCATTTT. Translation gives CASSSSLVEGWGNQPQHF.